One sample yielded the 23 T cell receptor beta chains listed below, sequenced in a study of blood T cell repertoires in COVID-19. The data were produced by immunoSEQ multiplex PCR, yet TCRdb's version contains in-frame clones alone and is incomplete. This table has over 100,000 clones, approximately 81% appearing once. Source material: peripheral blood. The receptors originated from a woman older than 75 with acute or convalescent COVID-19.

This clone turned up a few times. The gene calls are TRBV18 and TRBJ1-2, with 7 bases that match TRBD1. The trim removed 4 bases at V and 6 bases at J, leaving 8 bases unmatched. Germline-derived CDR1 and CDR2 are KGHSH and LQKENI. The CDR3 is made up of 14 amino acids. CDR3: CASSRRQGGNGYTF. Written as DNA, the CDR3 is TGTGCCAGCTCACGGCGACAGGGTGGGAATGGCTACACCTTC.

This chain joins TRBV6-5 and TRBJ1-1, with D unresolved. The V gene's germline CDR1 is MNHEY and CDR2 SVGAGI. The length of the CDR3 is 13 residues. Trimming cost V 5 bases and J 4 bases, with 11 bases left between them. In DNA form, the CDR3 reads TGTGCCAGCAGTCATCCGTCCGGCACTGAAGCTTTCTTT. Its protein is CASSHPSGTEAFF.

This clone is medium-sized. The V gene is TRBV2, the J gene TRBJ1-1; TRBD1 agrees at 12 bases. The CDR3 runs 16 residues. V trimming: 6 bases; J trimming: 1 base; junction bases outside the gene matches: 6. Germline CDR1 SNHLY, CDR2 FYNNEI. The CDR3 is CASRAGTGGQNTEAFF. In DNA, the CDR3 is TGTGCCAGCAGGGCTGGGACAGGGGGCCAGAACACTGAAGCTTTCTTT.

This clone was observed a handful of times. V gene TRBV12-3 or TRBV12-4 combines with J gene TRBJ1-2; no definite D call. Trimming cost V 2 bases and J 8 bases, with 9 bases left between them. The CDR3 runs 12 residues. The CDR3 DNA is TGTGCCAGCAGTTTACTCGACAAAGGCTACACCTTC. Translation: CASSLLDKGYTF.

The chain has TRBV2 and TRBJ1-1; no definite D call. Germline CDR1 is SNHLY and CDR2 is FYNNEI. The CDR3 runs 10 residues. The ends were cut back, 8 bases at V and 7 bases at J, with 8 bases in the middle. The CDR3 region has the DNA TGTGCCAGCGAATATAGTGAAGCTTTCTTT. It is translated as CASEYSEAFF.

V usage is TRBV6-1 and J usage is TRBJ1-4; a possible D gene is TRBD1 (6 bases). Trimming removed 1 base from V and 5 bases from J, with 11 bases in between. This CDR3 region has 15 residues. Looked up from germline, CDR1 is MNHNS and CDR2 is SASEGT. The CDR3 nucleotides are TGTGCCAGCAGTGAAGGGGGGCAGCTAAATGAAAAACTGTTTTTT. As protein: CASSEGGQLNEKLFF.

The rearrangement uses TRBV24-1 and TRBJ2-1, with 10 bases identical to TRBD2. Germline V gene sequence: CDR1 KGHDR, CDR2 SFDVKD. Trimming cost V 9 bases and J 6 bases; bases outside gene matches: 13. This CDR3 is built from 16 residues. The DNA for the CDR3 is TGTGCCACCGGGTCCCTGCTAGCGGGAGCTCCCAATGAGCAGTTCTTC. It specifies CATGSLLAGAPNEQFF.

This chain joins TRBV28 and TRBJ1-2; D might be TRBD1 (5 bases). The V gene's germline CDR1 is MDHEN and CDR2 SYDVKM. There are 14 residues in the CDR3. V was pared by 5 bases and J by 2 bases, with 12 bases between. The CDR3 spells CASSPAGPNYGYTF. The CDR3 bases are TGTGCCAGCAGTCCGGCGGGGCCCAACTATGGCTACACCTTC.

The chain joins TRBV3-1 (or the pseudogene TRBV3-2) to TRBJ2-7, with D perhaps matching TRBD2 (5 bases). Germline V lookup: CDR1 LGHDT, CDR2 YNNKEL (reference sequence). The CDR3 runs to 13 residues. Trimming took 1 base from V and 6 from J, leaving 10 bases between them. In nucleotides, the CDR3 is TGTGCCAGCAGCCAAGGAGGGCCGTTCGAGCAGTACTTC. It translates to CASSQGGPFEQYF.

V is TRBV29-1 and J is TRBJ1-4; D not certain. Per the germline V gene, CDR1 is SQVTM and CDR2 is ANQGSEA. Trimming left V 6 bases short and J 1 base short, with 12 bases between. The CDR3 has 14 residues. The CDR3 DNA reads as TGCAGCGTCGGAATGCGGTTAACTAATGAAAAACTGTTTTTT. Translated, it gives CSVGMRLTNEKLFF.

The chain has TRBV19 and TRBJ2-1, with D possibly TRBD2 on 6 matching bases. The CDR3 has 15 residues. Germline V lookup: CDR1 LNHDA, CDR2 SQIVND (reference sequence). V lost 1 base and J lost 7, with 14 bases in between. CDR3 in amino acids: CASSIGGVLRNEQFF. In DNA form, the CDR3 reads TGTGCCAGTAGTATAGGGGGGGTTCTGAGGAATGAGCAGTTCTTC.

The chain recombines TRBV29-1 with TRBJ2-7; D unclear. This CDR3 has 12 residues. Trimming took 7 bases from V and 0 from J, leaving 10 bases between them. Germline CDR1 reads SQVTM; CDR2 reads ANQGSEA. The CDR3 is CSALLSSYEQYF. CDR3 sequence (DNA): TGCAGCGCACTCCTGAGCTCCTACGAGCAGTACTTC.

The J gene is TRBJ2-1, the V gene TRBV11-2; no reliable D call. Trimming pared 7 bases from V and 0 bases from J, leaving 10 bases between. Germline V gene data show CDR1 as SGHAT and CDR2 as FQNNGV. This CDR3 has 14 residues. CDR3 region: CASTTSSSYNEQFF. The DNA for the CDR3 is TGTGCCAGCACAACTTCTAGCTCCTACAATGAGCAGTTCTTC.

V gene TRBV5-1 combines with J gene TRBJ2-1, with 11 bases fitting TRBD2. Germline trimming cut 2 bases from V and 1 base from J; bases unmatched to any gene: 8. The V gene's germline CDR1 is SGHRS and CDR2 YFSETQ. The CDR3 runs 18 residues. For the CDR3, the DNA is TGCGCCAGCAGCTTACTAGCGGGAGAAGGGAGTTCCTACAATGAGCAGTTCTTC. Translated, it gives CASSLLAGEGSSYNEQFF.

V and J are TRBV2 and TRBJ2-7, with 7 bases fitting TRBD1. This CDR3 has 13 amino acids. Germline values: CDR1 SNHLY, CDR2 FYNNEI. J was trimmed by 3 bases and V by 8 bases; bases with no gene match: 7. Written as DNA, the CDR3 is TGTGCCAGCGGTGGGACAGAAGACTACGAGCAGTACTTC. It translates to CASGGTEDYEQYF.

The chain combines TRBV12-3 or TRBV12-4 with TRBJ2-5; D gene uncertain. This CDR3 is built from 11 residues. Trimming took 4 bases from V and 5 from J, leaving 5 bases between them. CDR3 sequence (DNA): TGTGCCAGCAGTTCGTCGGAGACCCAGTACTTC. Its translation: CASSSSETQYF.

Comment on this clone: Other DNA sequences from this sample encode an identical CDR3 as well. DNA for the CDR3: TGCGCCAGCAGCCAAGATCGAGACAGAGCATACGAGCAGTACTTC. Amino acids: CASSQDRDRAYEQYF. The chain couples TRBV4-1 to TRBJ2-7, with a possible D match to TRBD1 (5 bases). CDR1 MGHRA and CDR2 YSYEKL come from the germline V gene. The CDR3 is made up of 15 amino acids. Trimming removed 0 bases at V and 4 bases at J, with 13 bases between.

The V gene is TRBV4-2, the J gene TRBJ1-6; D ambiguous. CDR3 length: 14 amino acids. The V end was cut by 6 bases, the J end by 7 bases, with 13 bases between. The germline gives CDR1 LGHNA, CDR2 YNFKEQ. The CDR3 DNA reads as TGTGCCAGCAGAAGCCCGACGGGGAATTCACCCCTCCACTTT. It translates to CASRSPTGNSPLHF.

The chain joins TRBV5-6 to TRBJ2-7; no clear D. Germline CDR1 SGHDT, CDR2 YYEEEE. V shed 0 bases and J shed 5 bases, with 6 bases lying between them. There are 12 residues in the CDR3. This chain's CDR3 is CASSLETNEQYF. CDR3 in DNA: TGTGCCAGCAGCTTGGAGACAAACGAGCAGTACTTC.

V is TRBV7-6 and J is TRBJ1-3; tentatively, D is TRBD1 (5 bases). Trimming cost V 3 bases and J 3 bases, with 9 bases left between them. The CDR3 sequence is 14 residues long. Germline loops: CDR1 SGHVS, CDR2 FNYEAQ. DNA for the CDR3: TGTGCCAGCAGCTTTTCCCAGGGTGGAAACACCATATATTTT. Encoded protein: CASSFSQGGNTIYF.

This sequence joins TRBV3-1 (or the pseudogene TRBV3-2) and TRBJ2-7, with D perhaps matching TRBD2 (6 bases). Trimming took 4 bases from V and 5 from J, leaving 12 bases between them. The CDR3 totals 13 residues. CDR1 is LGHDT and CDR2 is YNNKEL in the germline V gene (reference sequence). CDR3 sequence reads: CASSRGSGHEQYF. The CDR3 nucleotides are TGTGCCAGCAGCCGGGGTAGCGGCCACGAGCAGTACTTC.

The rearrangement links TRBV28 to TRBJ1-5; 8 nucleotides line up with TRBD1. Germline V lookup: CDR1 MDHEN, CDR2 SYDVKM. V gave up 6 bases and J gave up 6 bases; unmatched junction bases: 10. This CDR3 contains 15 residues. CDR3 sequence reads: CASSSGQGAFQPQHF. In nucleotides, the CDR3 is TGTGCCAGCAGCTCCGGGCAGGGGGCTTTTCAGCCCCAGCATTTT.

The V and J genes are TRBV5-6 and TRBJ2-7; D may be TRBD2 (5 bases). V was cut by 1 base and J by 0 bases, with 14 bases left in between. CDR1 and CDR2 from the germline V gene are SGHDT and YYEEEE. The CDR3 length is 16 residues. The CDR3 coding sequence is TGTGCCAGCAGCTTGTTTATGCGGACTCCCTCCTACGAGCAGTACTTC. This sequence encodes CASSLFMRTPSYEQYF.